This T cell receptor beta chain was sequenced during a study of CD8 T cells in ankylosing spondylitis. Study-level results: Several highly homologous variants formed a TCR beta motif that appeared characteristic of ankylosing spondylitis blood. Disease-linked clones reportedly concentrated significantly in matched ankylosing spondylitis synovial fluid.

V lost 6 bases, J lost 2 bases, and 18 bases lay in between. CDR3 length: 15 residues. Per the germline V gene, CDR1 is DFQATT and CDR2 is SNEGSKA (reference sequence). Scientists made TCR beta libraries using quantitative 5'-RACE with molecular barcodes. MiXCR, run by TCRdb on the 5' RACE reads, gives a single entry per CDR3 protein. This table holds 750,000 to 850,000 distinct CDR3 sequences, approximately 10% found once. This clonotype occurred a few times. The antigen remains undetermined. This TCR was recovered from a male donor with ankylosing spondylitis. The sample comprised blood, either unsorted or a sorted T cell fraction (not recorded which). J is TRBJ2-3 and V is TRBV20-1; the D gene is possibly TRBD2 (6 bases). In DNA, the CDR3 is TGCAGTGCAGATAGCGGCCCCTCCGACACAGATACGCAGTATTTT. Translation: CSADSGPSDTDTQYF.